One sample yielded the 12 T cell receptor beta chains listed below, sequenced in a study of blood T cell repertoires in COVID-19. Measured with immunoSEQ multiplex PCR; TCRdb has only the in-frame clones, and not every one. This sample yields approximately 130,000 clones, of which 80% to 85% are seen a single time; under 20% belongs to the top ten. Sequences were obtained from PBMCs or T cells enriched from blood (not recorded which). These receptors were taken from a man between 25 and 39 years old who had recovered from COVID-19.

This clone was counted a single time. This rearrangement joins TRBV30 to TRBJ1-5; 8 positions match TRBD1. The germline V gene has CDR1 GTSNPN and CDR2 SVGIG (reference sequence). CDR3 length: 16 amino acids. Losses at the gene ends were 4 bases for V and 0 bases for J; bases not matched to a gene: 8. This chain's CDR3 is CAWTGQGGGSNQPQHF. The DNA of the CDR3 is TGTGCCTGGACTGGACAGGGAGGAGGTAGCAATCAGCCCCAGCATTTT.

This sequence joins TRBV6-6 and TRBJ2-1, with D possibly TRBD2 on 6 matching bases. With 5 bases removed from V and 10 bases from J, the gap between germline ends came to 12 bases. The germline CDR1 and CDR2 sequences are MNHNY and SVGAGI (reference sequence). CDR3 length: 12 amino acids. This CDR3 is CASSPGTREQFF. CDR3 bases: TGTGCCAGCAGTCCAGGGACTCGGGAGCAGTTCTTC.

The V and J genes are TRBV6-5 and TRBJ1-2, with TRBD1 matching over 7 bases. V shed 5 bases, J shed 5 bases, and the junction held 5 bases outside the gene matches. The CDR3 has 13 amino acids. Germline V lookup: CDR1 MNHEY, CDR2 SVGAGI. The CDR3 bases are TGTGCCAGCAGTAGACAGGGACTTTATGGCTACACCTTC. It codes for CASSRQGLYGYTF.

V usage is TRBV5-6 and J usage is TRBJ2-7; D ambiguous. Per the germline V gene, CDR1 is SGHDT and CDR2 is YYEEEE. The CDR3 loop spans 14 amino acids. V lost 0 bases and J lost 6, with 13 bases in between. The CDR3 DNA follows: TGTGCCAGCAGCTTGGGAGTCCCCATATCCGAGCAGTACGTC. Encoded protein: CASSLGVPISEQYV.

The chain joins TRBV9 to TRBJ2-7; TRBD2 agrees at 10 bases. The CDR3 runs 15 residues. Germline values: CDR1 SGDLS, CDR2 YYNGEE. Trimming removed 0 bases from V and 5 bases from J; junction bases left unmatched: 5. Here the CDR3 DNA reads TGTGCCAGCAGCGTAGGTGAGCGGGAGGGCCACGAGCAGTACTTC. It specifies CASSVGEREGHEQYF.

This clone occurred a few times. For the CDR3, the DNA is TGTGCCAGCAGCGTAGCAGGGGACGCCTATGGCTACACCTTC. This codes for CASSVAGDAYGYTF. The genes are TRBV9 and TRBJ1-2; possible D gene TRBD1, 6 bases. CDR1 is SGDLS and CDR2 is YYNGEE in the germline V gene. Trimming stripped 0 bases from V and 4 bases from J, with 10 bases between. The CDR3 extends over 14 amino acids. The variable domain in full, completed from reference TRBV9 and TRBJ1-2, reads DSGVTQTPKHLITATGQRVTLRCSPRSGDLSVYWYQQSLDQGLQFLIQYYNGEERAKGNILERFSAQQFPDLHSELNLSSLELGDSALYFCASSVAGDAYGYTFGSGTRLTVV.

The chain is built from TRBV6-1 and TRBJ2-7, with a weak D call TRBD1 (6 bases). Germline CDR1 is MNHNS and CDR2 is SASEGT. The CDR3 covers 14 residues. V was cut by 3 bases and J by 3 bases, with 12 bases left in between. DNA of the CDR3: TGTGCCAGCAGTGACACAGGGATCGGCTACGAGCAGTACGTC. It encodes CASSDTGIGYEQYV.

This clone has a handful of counts. V usage is TRBV2 and J usage is TRBJ1-1; D uncertain. Trimming left V 3 bases short and J 8 bases short, with 7 bases between. The CDR3 is made up of 11 amino acids. CDR1 and CDR2 from the germline V gene are SNHLY and FYNNEI. The CDR3 loop reads CASSDRQEAFF. The CDR3 DNA follows: TGTGCCAGCAGTGACAGGCAAGAAGCTTTCTTT. Full variable domain (outside the CDR3, taken from reference TRBV2 and TRBJ1-1): EPEVTQTPSHQVTQMGQEVILRCVPISNHLYFYWYRQILGQKVEFLVSFYNNEISEKSEIFDDQFSVERPDGSNFTLKIRSTKLEDSAMYFCASSDRQEAFFGQGTRLTVV.

The genes are TRBV30 and TRBJ2-7; D perhaps matches TRBD2 (6 bases). V lost 8 bases, J lost 5 bases, and 19 bases lay in between. There are 13 residues in the CDR3. Germline V gene lookup returns CDR1 GTSNPN and CDR2 SVGIG (reference sequence). The CDR3 nucleotides are TGTGCCCGCCCCGGGAGCAGCCCTAACGAGCAGTACGTC. Translation gives CARPGSSPNEQYV.

This chain joins TRBV6-5 and TRBJ2-1, with 7 bases that match TRBD1. Germline V CDR1 and CDR2: MNHEY, SVGAGI. This CDR3 has 14 amino acids. With V trimmed by 2 bases and J by 3 bases, 1 base remained unmatched. DNA for the CDR3: TGTGCCAGCAGTTACCGGGACAGCTACAATGAGCAGTTCTTC. It codes for CASSYRDSYNEQFF.

This clone appeared many times. The chain carries TRBV2 and TRBJ2-7; possibly TRBD1 for D (6 bases). Germline values: CDR1 SNHLY, CDR2 FYNNEI. V lost 6 bases to trimming and J lost 2 bases, with 11 bases between them. The CDR3 covers 13 residues. The CDR3: CASSRQAAYEQYV. The CDR3 DNA reads as TGTGCCAGCAGCCGACAGGCAGCCTACGAGCAGTACGTC.

V and J are TRBV5-4 and TRBJ1-1; 9 positions agree with TRBD1. The length of the CDR3 is 15 residues. Germline V gene lookup returns CDR1 SGHNT and CDR2 YYREEE (reference sequence). Trimming cost V 5 bases and J 1 base; bases outside gene matches: 6. This CDR3 reads CASRKNRGPNTEAFF. As DNA, the CDR3 is TGTGCCAGCAGAAAAAACAGGGGGCCGAACACTGAAGCTTTCTTT. The full variable domain, rest sourced from reference TRBV5-4 and TRBJ1-1, is ETGVTQSPTHLIKTRGQQVTLRCSSQSGHNTVSWYQQALGQGPQFIFQYYREEENGRGNFPPRFSGLQFPNYSSELNVNALELDDSALYLCASRKNRGPNTEAFFGQGTRLTVV.